A single sample gave rise to the 11 T cell receptor beta chains below, sequenced in a study of cytomegalovirus exposure and HLA in healthy donors (dated by TCRdb to the late 2010s). The library was made by the immunoSEQ multiplex PCR assay. The multiplex PCR relied on a mix of 60 forward primers for TCR Vbeta segments and 13 reverse primers for TCR Jbeta segments. What TCRdb holds here is the immuneACCESS table cut down to in-frame rearrangements. Part of the clones is not present; checked against another copy, under half of the missing clones reflect an unresolved V gene, and the others are unexplained. The sample table shows tens of thousands of clones, and roughly 89% are seen once. Over 10% of the sample goes to the ten largest clones. The sample consisted of PBMCs. The receptors come from a woman between 35 and 50 years old in good health and CMV-seropositive.

The chain couples TRBV7-2 to TRBJ1-1; 7 nucleotides agree with TRBD1. Germline loops: CDR1 SGHTA, CDR2 FQGNSA. The CDR3 has 14 amino acids. V was clipped by 4 bases and J by 0 bases; unmatched bases: 2. CDR3 amino acids: CASSWGQMNTEAFF. DNA of the CDR3: TGTGCCAGCAGCTGGGGACAGATGAACACTGAAGCTTTCTTT.

V usage is TRBV19 and J usage is TRBJ1-4, with a possible D match to TRBD1 (6 bases). V lost 6 bases to trimming and J lost 8 bases, with 19 bases between them. This CDR3 comprises 15 residues. From germline, CDR1 is LNHDA and CDR2 SQIVND (reference sequence). The CDR3 spells CASSLGQNKYEKLFF. Written as DNA, the CDR3 is TGTGCCAGTAGCCTTGGACAGAATAAGTACGAAAAACTGTTTTTT.

This clone came up a few times. The rearrangement uses TRBV4-3 and TRBJ2-7; the D gene is possibly TRBD1 (5 bases). The V end lost 1 base, the J end lost 5 bases, and 15 bases lay between the germline ends. CDR1 and CDR2 from the germline V gene are LGHNA and YSLEER. The CDR3 totals 15 residues. CDR3 region: CASSQGILLGDEQYF. The CDR3 nucleotides are TGCGCCAGCAGCCAAGGCATCCTCCTAGGGGACGAGCAGTACTTC.

V gene TRBV9 combines with J gene TRBJ2-1; 8 bases agree with TRBD2. J lost 2 bases, V lost 0 bases, and 4 bases had no gene match. Germline assignment: CDR1 SGDLS and CDR2 YYNGEE. The CDR3 loop spans 16 amino acids. CDR3 sequence (DNA): TGTGCCAGCAGCGTAGGAGGCGGGGGGCCCTACAATGAGCAGTTCTTC. It codes for CASSVGGGGPYNEQFF.

This chain connects TRBV5-5 to TRBJ2-3; the D is unclear. Germline loops: CDR1 SGHKS, CDR2 YYEKEE (reference sequence). V was pared by 0 bases and J by 1 base, with 6 bases between. The CDR3 contains 14 residues. The chain's CDR3 is CASSLAVGTDTQYF. CDR3 coding DNA: TGTGCCAGCAGCTTGGCGGTTGGCACAGATACGCAGTATTTT.

The sample holds a few counts of this clone. The chain employs TRBV29-1 and TRBJ2-7, with 13 positions matching TRBD2. The J segment lost 3 bases and the V segment lost 7 bases, leaving 3 bases of the junction unmatched. The CDR3 loop spans 13 amino acids. The germline gives CDR1 SQVTM, CDR2 ANQGSEA. The CDR3 spells CSAGTSGNYEQYF. The CDR3 region has the DNA TGCAGCGCCGGGACTAGCGGGAACTACGAGCAGTACTTC.

The chain employs TRBV5-1 and TRBJ1-4; 11 bases are shared with TRBD1. The CDR3 covers 15 residues. Germline V gene lookup returns CDR1 SGHRS and CDR2 YFSETQ. V lost 4 bases to trimming and J lost 7 bases; unmatched junction nucleotides: 6. The CDR3 nucleotides read TGCGCCAGCAGCCCGAGGACAGGGGGCGGTGAAAAACTGTTTTTT. Its protein is CASSPRTGGGEKLFF.

V and J are TRBV30 and TRBJ1-6, with TRBD1 matching 7 bases. The CDR3 length is 17 residues. With 0 bases clipped from V and 5 bases from J, the junction kept 10 bases outside the gene matches. From germline, CDR1 is GTSNPN and CDR2 SVGIG (reference sequence). The CDR3: CAWSVGGRGVNNSPLHF. Written as DNA, the CDR3 is TGTGCCTGGAGTGTAGGGGGCCGAGGGGTTAATAATTCACCCCTCCACTTT.

The chain joins TRBV19 to TRBJ1-5, with 9 nucleotides matching TRBD1. The CDR3 runs 16 residues. V shed 7 bases and J 1 base; nucleotides not matched to a gene: 8. Germline lookup yields CDR1 LNHDA and CDR2 SQIVND (reference sequence). CDR3 bases: TGTGCCAGTACCCAGGGACAGGGCGTCAGCAATCAGCCCCAGCATTTT. Its protein product is CASTQGQGVSNQPQHF.

The chain joins TRBV5-1 to TRBJ2-7; TRBD1 might be the D (6 bases). The length of the CDR3 is 14 residues. The germline gives CDR1 SGHRS, CDR2 YFSETQ. V was pared by 1 base and J by 6 bases, with 14 bases between. The CDR3, as DNA: TGCGCCAGCAGCTTGAGTCAGGGGTCCGGCGAGCAGTACTTC. Translating gives CASSLSQGSGEQYF. The full variable domain, rest sourced from reference TRBV5-1 and TRBJ2-7, is KAGVTQTPRYLIKTRGQQVTLSCSPISGHRSVSWYQQTPGQGLQFLFEYFSETQRNKGNFPGRFSGRQFSNSRSEMNVSTLELGDSALYLCASSLSQGSGEQYFGPGTRLTVT.

The chain combines TRBV28 with TRBJ2-7, with a weak D call TRBD1 (5 bases). Germline V gene data show CDR1 as MDHEN and CDR2 as SYDVKM. V dropped 7 bases and J dropped 6 bases, with 13 bases sitting between them. The CDR3 runs 12 residues. The CDR3 nucleotides are TGTGCCAGCAATGTGCAGGGCTCCGAGCAGTACTTC. Amino acid sequence: CASNVQGSEQYF.